These 23 T cell receptor beta chains came from one sample sequenced in a study of technical replicates of blood from a few donors. Repertoires were generated with immunoSEQ multiplex PCR, while TCRdb's copy carries only in-frame clones and drops some. The sample includes 65,000 to 85,000 clones, 95% to 98% of them seen just once. The sequencing input was T cells isolated from PBMCs. The receptors stem from a human donor in good health.

This chain connects TRBV23-1 to TRBJ1-2, with TRBD1 matching 10 bases. TRBV23-1 is classed as an ORF, of uncertain function. The CDR3 is made up of 15 amino acids. J lost 4 bases, V lost 6 bases, and 8 bases had no gene match. The CDR3 nucleotides read TGCGCCAGCAGAAGATCCGGGACAGGGGCCTATGGCTACACCTTC. Translated: CASRRSGTGAYGYTF.

The chain uses TRBV10-3 and TRBJ2-7; 10 bases line up with TRBD2. Germline V lookup: CDR1 ENHRY, CDR2 SYGVKD. Unmatched junction bases numbered 7, after V lost 6 bases and J lost 5 bases. This CDR3 comprises 14 residues. The chain's CDR3 is CAISQLAGLDEQYF. CDR3 coding DNA: TGTGCCATCAGCCAACTAGCGGGATTGGACGAGCAGTACTTC.

The chain uses TRBV5-1 and TRBJ1-5; D uncertain. The germline CDR1 and CDR2 sequences are SGHRS and YFSETQ. V lost 0 bases and J 0 bases, leaving 7 bases between the germline ends. CDR3 size: 15 residues. CDR3 in DNA: TGCGCCAGCAGCTTGGGGAGTAGTAGCAATCAGCCCCAGCATTTT. Amino acids: CASSLGSSSNQPQHF. The complete variable domain, with remaining parts taken from reference TRBV5-1 and TRBJ1-5, reads KAGVTQTPRYLIKTRGQQVTLSCSPISGHRSVSWYQQTPGQGLQFLFEYFSETQRNKGNFPGRFSGRQFSNSRSEMNVSTLELGDSALYLCASSLGSSSNQPQHFGDGTRLSIL.

The chain joins TRBV30 to TRBJ2-7; TRBD1 matches 7 bases. CDR1 and CDR2 (germline): GTSNPN, SVGIG (reference sequence). With 0 bases clipped from V and 2 bases from J, the junction kept 1 base outside the gene matches. This CDR3 has 13 residues. As DNA, the CDR3 is TGTGCCTGGAGTGTGACAGGGACCTACGAGCAGTACTTC. Its protein is CAWSVTGTYEQYF.

This sequence joins TRBV19 and TRBJ1-2; 8 bases are a match to TRBD1. Germline V gene lookup returns CDR1 LNHDA and CDR2 SQIVND (reference sequence). Trimming at V came to 3 bases and at J to 8 bases, leaving 8 bases not matched to a gene. The CDR3 contains 14 residues. The CDR3 is CASSIHGQGEGYTF. In nucleotides, the CDR3 is TGTGCCAGTAGTATCCATGGACAGGGTGAAGGCTACACCTTC.

J is TRBJ2-7 and V is TRBV12-2; the tabulated D call, TRBD1, remains unverified against the DNA. TRBV12-2 represents a pseudogene. The CDR3 has 12 residues. Written as DNA, the CDR3 is TGTGCAAGTCTCGACAGGGGGCGCGAGCAGTACTTC. Its protein product is CASLDRGREQYF.

This sequence joins TRBV6-6 and TRBJ2-7; 8 nucleotides agree with TRBD2. Germline CDR1 MNHNY, CDR2 SVGAGI (reference sequence). There are 14 residues in the CDR3. V lost 2 bases to trimming and J lost 6 bases; unmatched junction nucleotides: 6. The DNA of the CDR3 is TGTGCCAGCAGTTACCCCAGCGGGGGAGGCGAGCAGTACTTC. Translated: CASSYPSGGGEQYF.

The chain links TRBV30 to TRBJ1-5; 7 bases align to TRBD1. CDR1 is GTSNPN and CDR2 is SVGIG in the germline V gene (reference sequence). CDR3 length: 13 residues. Unmatched junction bases numbered 4, after V lost 2 bases and J lost 6 bases. For the CDR3, the DNA is TGTGCCTGGAGTAGACAGGGCGGTCAGCCCCAGCATTTT. Protein: CAWSRQGGQPQHF.

V and J are TRBV11-2 and TRBJ1-5, with D hard to call. The V gene lost 5 bases and the J gene lost 6 bases, with 8 bases spanning the gap. The CDR3 extends over 12 amino acids. Germline V gene data show CDR1 as SGHAT and CDR2 as FQNNGV. This CDR3 is CASSREGQPQHF. The DNA of the CDR3 is TGTGCCAGCAGCCGAGAGGGTCAGCCCCAGCATTTT. Complete variable domain (other parts from reference TRBV11-2 and TRBJ1-5): EAGVAQSPRYKIIEKRQSVAFWCNPISGHATLYWYQQILGQGPKLLIQFQNNGVVDDSQLPKDRFSAERLKGVDSTLKIQPAKLEDSAVYLCASSREGQPQHFGDGTRLSIL.

V and J are TRBV7-2 and TRBJ1-5, with 8 bases identical to TRBD1. J was trimmed by 6 bases and V by 5 bases; bases with no gene match: 21. Germline CDR1 reads SGHTA; CDR2 reads FQGNSA. This CDR3 has 19 residues. The CDR3 DNA reads TGTGCCAGCAGCATACGAAACGGACAGGGAAAAAGGGGCGGTCAGCCCCAGCATTTT. Translated: CASSIRNGQGKRGGQPQHF.

The V and J genes are TRBV7-9 and TRBJ2-1; D might be TRBD1 (5 bases). V was shortened by 1 base and J by 7 bases, with 26 bases between the two germline ends. Germline V lookup: CDR1 SEHNR, CDR2 FQNEAQ (reference sequence). CDR3 length: 19 amino acids. As DNA, the CDR3 is TGTGCCAGCAGCTTAGGTGTAGGACGAGACAGCCCGACACCGAATGAGCAGTTCTTC. Translating gives CASSLGVGRDSPTPNEQFF.

The chain couples TRBV9 to TRBJ2-4; TRBD1 matches at 10 bases. J lost 7 bases, V lost 1 base, and 14 bases had no gene match. The CDR3 is made up of 18 amino acids. Germline lookup yields CDR1 SGDLS and CDR2 YYNGEE. The CDR3 nucleotides read TGTGCCAGCAGCGTATCGGGGGGACAGGGGCAAGGTTGGAACATTCAGTACTTC. Protein: CASSVSGGQGQGWNIQYF.

The V and J genes are TRBV4-1 and TRBJ2-7; 10 bases are shared with TRBD1. Trimming removed 4 bases from V and 6 bases from J; junction bases left unmatched: 9. The CDR3 length is 15 residues. Germline-derived CDR1 and CDR2 are MGHRA and YSYEKL. Here the CDR3 DNA reads TGCGCCAGCAGCCCAGGGAGACAGGGGGCCTTCGAGCAGTACTTC. Its translation: CASSPGRQGAFEQYF.

The chain employs TRBV5-6 and TRBJ1-4, with D possibly being TRBD1 (6 bases). In germline, CDR1 is SGHDT, CDR2 YYEEEE. V was clipped by 3 bases and J by 4 bases, with 22 bases between them. The CDR3 loop spans 18 amino acids. CDR3 residues: CASSSFRTAVTINEKLFF. The CDR3 DNA follows: TGTGCCAGCAGCTCTTTTAGGACAGCTGTTACAATTAATGAAAAACTGTTTTTT.

The chain has TRBV11-2 and TRBJ1-2; D may be TRBD1 (6 bases). The V gene's germline CDR1 is SGHAT and CDR2 FQNNGV. Trimming removed 4 bases from V and 2 bases from J, with 14 bases in between. This CDR3 spans 15 amino acids. DNA for the CDR3: TGTGCCAGCAGCTGGACAGCATTAGGGAACTATGGCTACACCTTC. As protein: CASSWTALGNYGYTF.

This clone showed up just once. This chain joins TRBV6-6 and TRBJ2-1, with D perhaps matching TRBD1 (5 bases). This CDR3 spans 14 amino acids. Trimming left V 4 bases short and J 4 bases short, with 11 bases between. The germline V gene has CDR1 MNHNY and CDR2 SVGAGI (reference sequence). This CDR3 reads CASSSFTGYNEQFF. CDR3 DNA sequence: TGTGCCAGCAGTTCCTTTACAGGTTACAATGAGCAGTTCTTC.

J is TRBJ1-1 and V is TRBV11-3; possible D gene TRBD1, 5 bases. The CDR3 extends over 16 amino acids. Trimming left V 6 bases short and J 0 bases short, with 17 bases between. Germline V gives CDR1 SGHNT, CDR2 YENEEA. CDR3 in DNA: TGTGCCAGCAGGTTGGCGGGACTACTCATGAACACTGAAGCTTTCTTT. Translation: CASRLAGLLMNTEAFF.

This chain connects TRBV28 to TRBJ2-7, with a tentative D call TRBD1 (6 bases). This CDR3 is built from 15 residues. Germline lookup yields CDR1 MDHEN and CDR2 SYDVKM. V lost 3 bases and J 9 bases, leaving 21 bases between the germline ends. CDR3 in amino acids: CASSLPTGHGYVQYF. CDR3 DNA: TGTGCCAGCAGTTTGCCCACGGGACATGGGTATGTGCAGTACTTC.

The chain combines TRBV7-9 with TRBJ2-5, with a tentative D call TRBD1 (5 bases). This CDR3 has 15 amino acids. Trimming took 6 bases from V and 1 from J, leaving 15 bases between them. CDR1 SEHNR and CDR2 FQNEAQ come from the germline V gene (reference sequence). This chain's CDR3 is CASSSTWGSQETQYF. CDR3 coding DNA: TGTGCCAGCAGTTCAACCTGGGGCAGCCAAGAGACCCAGTACTTC. The variable domain in full, completed from reference TRBV7-9 and TRBJ2-5, reads DTGVSQNPRHKITKRGQNVTFRCDPISEHNRLYWYRQTLGQGPEFLTYFQNEAQLEKSRLLSDRFSAERPKGSFSTLEIQRTEQGDSAMYLCASSSTWGSQETQYFGPGTRLLVL.

V gene TRBV4-1 combines with J gene TRBJ2-2; 7 bases map to TRBD2. From germline, CDR1 is MGHRA and CDR2 YSYEKL. J was trimmed by 4 bases and V by 4 bases; bases with no gene match: 6. The CDR3 is 15 residues long. CDR3 region: CASSLGRAATGELFF. The CDR3 region has the DNA TGCGCCAGCAGCCTGGGGAGGGCGGCCACCGGGGAGCTGTTTTTT.

This clone is a singleton in its sample. This chain uses TRBV7-9 with TRBJ1-1; the D is unclear. V was cut by 3 bases and J by 9 bases, with 11 bases left in between. Per germline, CDR1 SEHNR and CDR2 FQNEAQ (reference sequence). The CDR3 runs to 12 residues. Here the CDR3 reads CASSLVDQKAFF. In DNA form, the CDR3 reads TGTGCCAGCAGCTTGGTCGATCAGAAAGCTTTCTTT.

This sequence joins TRBV6-1 and TRBJ1-2, with a tentative D call TRBD1 (5 bases). V was cut by 6 bases and J by 1 base, with 9 bases left in between. The CDR3 is made up of 13 amino acids. Germline CDR1 and CDR2: MNHNS and SASEGT. The CDR3 loop is CASRDTLNYGYTF. The CDR3 nucleotides are TGTGCCAGCAGGGACACCCTTAACTATGGCTACACCTTC.

This clone was seen once. The rearrangement uses TRBV4-1 and TRBJ1-2, with TRBD1 matching over 7 bases. Germline CDR1 reads MGHRA; CDR2 reads YSYEKL. The CDR3 has 15 residues. Trimming cost V 1 base and J 4 bases; bases outside gene matches: 6. The DNA for the CDR3 is TGCGCCAGCAGCCAAGTCGGGACAGACCCCTATGGCTACACCTTC. Translating gives CASSQVGTDPYGYTF.